This entry lists 23 T cell receptor beta chains sequenced from one sample in a study of response to subunit inactivated influenza vaccine. TCRdb reprocessed the RT-PCR reads with MiXCR, giving one entry per CDR3 protein. This sample has some 570,000 distinct CDR3 sequences; about 11% occur once, and the top ten carry about 10%. These data were likewise used in another study, on T cells expressing NK-cell markers. That work adds: 5'RACE template switching with UMIs generated TCR beta cDNA.

The source material was PBMCs from blood, sampled on the day of vaccination. The receptors were sampled from a man over 45 who received an inactivated influenza vaccine.

The J gene is TRBJ2-4, the V gene TRBV5-1; 8 bases line up with TRBD2. The trim removed 4 bases at V and 8 bases at J, leaving 8 bases unmatched. Germline lookup yields CDR1 SGHRS and CDR2 YFSETQ. The CDR3 consists of 14 residues. For the CDR3, the DNA is TGCGCCAGCAGCCCCGGGGGGGGAGTGGACATTCAGTACTTC. Amino acids: CASSPGGGVDIQYF.

The rearrangement links TRBV28 to TRBJ2-3; D not certain. CDR1 is MDHEN and CDR2 is SYDVKM in the germline V gene. Trimming left V 5 bases short and J 2 bases short, with 20 bases between. The CDR3 contains 17 residues. DNA for the CDR3: TGTGCCAGCAGTCTTTCCGGGCCATCATCCTACACAGATACGCAGTATTTT. It is translated as CASSLSGPSSYTDTQYF.

This chain links TRBV4-2 with TRBJ2-3; 8 bases align to TRBD1. This CDR3 spans 14 amino acids. V dropped 4 bases and J dropped 7; count of bases not matched to a gene: 7. Germline V CDR1 and CDR2: LGHNA, YNFKEQ. The chain's CDR3 is CASSPSDREYTQYF. The CDR3 coding sequence is TGTGCCAGCAGCCCCTCGGACAGGGAGTATACGCAGTATTTT.

This clonotype was detected a few times. The rearrangement links TRBV5-6 to TRBJ2-1; 7 positions match TRBD1. Trimming cost V 7 bases and J 3 bases; bases outside gene matches: 16. The CDR3 length is 17 residues. Germline assignment: CDR1 SGHDT and CDR2 YYEEEE. The CDR3 DNA reads as TGTGCCAGCTTTATAGGGGGCGCGGCGAGTGTCTACAATGAGCAGTTCTTC. As protein: CASFIGGAASVYNEQFF.

In this sample, this clonotype turned up a few times. This chain connects TRBV6-5 to TRBJ2-5, with D perhaps being TRBD1 or TRBD2 (6 bases each). V dropped 2 bases and J dropped 5 bases, with 12 bases sitting between them. Germline V CDR1 and CDR2: MNHEY, SVGAGI. The CDR3 is 14 residues long. The CDR3 nucleotides read TGTGCCAGCAGTTACGGTGGGGGGCGTGAGACCCAGTACTTC. This sequence encodes CASSYGGGRETQYF.

This clonotype came up a few times. This chain joins TRBV3-1 and TRBJ2-4; 11 bases match TRBD2. Trimming took 0 bases from V and 12 from J; bases not matched to a gene: 13. Germline-derived CDR1 and CDR2 are LGHDT and YNNKEL (reference sequence). The CDR3 totals 17 residues. CDR3 sequence: CASSQDFYPSGRPAQYF. The CDR3 nucleotides read TGTGCCAGCAGCCAAGATTTTTATCCTAGCGGGAGGCCTGCTCAGTACTTC. The full variable domain, with the rest looked up from reference TRBV3-1 and TRBJ2-4, is DTAVSQTPKYLVTQMGNDKSIKCEQNLGHDTMYWYKQDSKKFLKIMFSYNNKELIINETVPNRFSPKSPDKAHLNLHINSLELGDSAVYFCASSQDFYPSGRPAQYFGAGTRLSVL.

This clonotype has only a few counts. The rearrangement joins TRBV4-2 to TRBJ2-3; D is perhaps TRBD1 (6 bases). Per the germline V gene, CDR1 is LGHNA and CDR2 is YNFKEQ. CDR3 length: 16 residues. V gave up 0 bases and J gave up 6 bases, with 16 bases separating them. CDR3 nucleotides: TGTGCCAGCAGCCAAGAGGGGGCAGGGGCAACGGATACGCAGTATTTT. Translating it yields CASSQEGAGATDTQYF.

This chain uses TRBV12-3 or TRBV12-4 with TRBJ2-3, with D perhaps TRBD2 (5 bases). Trimming took off 5 bases at V and 6 bases at J, with 12 bases between the two ends. The CDR3 covers 13 residues. The CDR3 reads CASSGLQPDTQYF. The CDR3 coding sequence is TGTGCCAGCAGTGGACTCCAACCGGATACGCAGTATTTT.

This clonotype has a handful of counts. The chain employs TRBV12-3 or TRBV12-4 and TRBJ2-2; D is unclear. This CDR3 comprises 12 residues. V lost 7 bases, J lost 6 bases, and 9 bases lay in between. The CDR3 here is CASKKAPGELFF. Here the CDR3 DNA reads TGTGCCAGCAAAAAAGCCCCCGGGGAGCTGTTTTTT.

This clonotype was seen at least ten times. This chain joins TRBV7-9 and TRBJ2-1, with 11 bases fitting TRBD2. CDR1 SEHNR and CDR2 FQNEAQ come from the germline V gene (reference sequence). The trim removed 5 bases at V and 7 bases at J, leaving 4 bases unmatched. The CDR3 has 14 residues. This CDR3 is CASSNSGRANEQFF. The DNA for the CDR3 is TGTGCCAGCAGCAATAGCGGGAGGGCTAATGAGCAGTTCTTC.

This clonotype was detected ten times or more. This chain connects TRBV12-3 or TRBV12-4 to TRBJ2-7, with D perhaps matching TRBD2 (6 bases). CDR3 length: 15 amino acids. V lost 7 bases and J lost 4, with 20 bases in between. The CDR3 sequence is CASTRAGTHRYEQYF. The CDR3, as DNA: TGTGCCAGCACCCGTGCGGGGACCCACCGGTACGAGCAGTACTTC.

This clonotype showed up just a few times. The chain employs TRBV27 and TRBJ2-7, with 13 nucleotides matching TRBD2. With V trimmed by 2 bases and J by 5 bases, 3 bases remained unmatched. Germline V lookup: CDR1 MNHEY, CDR2 SMNVEV (reference sequence). The CDR3 runs 15 residues. CDR3 sequence: CASSLPTSGRDEQYF. DNA for the CDR3: TGTGCCAGCAGTTTACCCACTAGCGGGAGGGACGAGCAGTACTTC.

This clonotype was observed a few times. The V and J genes are TRBV3-1 and TRBJ2-3, with D perhaps assigned TRBD1 or TRBD2 (5 bases each). Trimming stripped 4 bases from V and 5 bases from J, with 13 bases between. CDR1 LGHDT and CDR2 YNNKEL come from the germline V gene (reference sequence). The CDR3 runs 14 residues. This chain's CDR3 is CASSRRDLLDTQYF. CDR3 DNA sequence: TGTGCCAGCAGCCGCCGGGACCTTCTAGATACGCAGTATTTT.

This clonotype was observed at least ten times. The V and J genes are TRBV24-1 and TRBJ2-1; unclear D gene. There are 16 residues in the CDR3. Trimming removed 1 base from V and 0 bases from J, with 9 bases in between. CDR1 is KGHDR, CDR2 SFDVKD, per germline. In DNA, the CDR3 is TGTGCCACCAGTGATTTTGGGTGGGGCTCCTACAATGAGCAGTTCTTC. Translated, it gives CATSDFGWGSYNEQFF.

The rearrangement links TRBV20-1 to TRBJ2-1, with TRBD2 matching over 15 bases. The CDR3 has 17 amino acids. The germline V gene encodes CDR1 DFQATT and CDR2 SNEGSKA (reference sequence). V shed 6 bases and J 4 bases; nucleotides not matched to a gene: 10. In DNA form, the CDR3 reads TGCAGTGCCGTCCCGGGACTAGCGGGAGGAGGGTACAATGAGCAGTTCTTC. Residues: CSAVPGLAGGGYNEQFF.

V and J are TRBV12-3 or TRBV12-4 and TRBJ2-3; 9 bases match TRBD1. V lost 2 bases and J lost 3; bases outside the gene matches: 6. The length of the CDR3 is 16 residues. The DNA of the CDR3 is TGTGCCAGCAGTTTATCGGGGACAGGGAGGACAGATACGCAGTATTTT. This sequence encodes CASSLSGTGRTDTQYF.

The chain joins TRBV24-1 to TRBJ2-7; 12 bases map to TRBD1. This CDR3 contains 15 residues. In germline, CDR1 is KGHDR, CDR2 SFDVKD. V dropped 2 bases and J dropped 5; count of bases not matched to a gene: 3. The DNA of the CDR3 is TGTGCCACCAGTGATTCCGGGACAGGGGGCGACGAGCAGTACTTC. Residues: CATSDSGTGGDEQYF.

J is TRBJ2-1 and V is TRBV5-1, with 9 positions matching TRBD2. This CDR3 spans 15 amino acids. V lost 3 bases, J lost 4 bases, and 5 bases stayed unmatched. Germline CDR1 SGHRS, CDR2 YFSETQ. As DNA, the CDR3 is TGCGCCAGCAGCTACTTAGCGGGAGAGTACAATGAGCAGTTCTTC. Amino acids: CASSYLAGEYNEQFF.

This clonotype was counted a few times. The chain uses TRBV29-1 and TRBJ2-3; TRBD1 matches 9 bases. CDR3 size: 13 residues. Germline V gene sequence: CDR1 SQVTM, CDR2 ANQGSEA. CDR3 DNA sequence: TGCAGTTACAGGGGGCAGGGAACAGATACGCAGTATTTT. This encodes CSYRGQGTDTQYF.

J is TRBJ2-3 and V is TRBV7-2, with no clear D. CDR1 and CDR2 from the germline V gene are SGHTA and FQGNSA. CDR3 length: 15 residues. With 5 bases removed from V and 2 bases from J, the gap between germline ends came to 14 bases. The CDR3 loop reads CASSPGWHPTDTQYF. The CDR3 DNA is TGTGCCAGCAGCCCAGGATGGCATCCCACAGATACGCAGTATTTT.

This chain uses TRBV6-2 or TRBV6-3 with TRBJ2-1; possible D gene TRBD1, 6 bases. Between the trimmed V and J ends, which lost 7 bases and 4 bases, there was a span of 17 bases. The CDR3 is 15 amino acids. The germline V gene has CDR1 MNHEY and CDR2 SVGEGT. The CDR3 here is CASNSGGSLYNEQFF. The CDR3, as DNA: TGTGCCAGCAATAGTGGGGGCAGTCTGTACAATGAGCAGTTCTTC.

Turning to this clonotype: A clone one base away is much larger, so this may be a read error. The chain uses TRBV12-3 or TRBV12-4 and TRBJ2-2; tentatively, D is TRBD2 (5 bases). With 11 bases removed from V and 5 bases from J, the gap between germline ends came to 15 bases. The CDR3 spans 13 residues. CDR3 amino acids: CACNRERTGELFF. The CDR3 DNA reads as TGTGCCTGCAATAGGGAGCGAACCGGGGAGCTGTTTTTT.

The V call is TRBV11-2, the J call TRBJ2-6, with D possibly being TRBD2 (6 bases). V shed 4 bases and J shed 2 bases, with 12 bases lying between them. The CDR3 has 16 amino acids. Germline-derived CDR1 and CDR2 are SGHAT and FQNNGV. CDR3 amino acids: CASSSHGTPGANVLTF. CDR3 bases: TGTGCCAGCAGCTCCCACGGGACTCCTGGGGCCAACGTCCTGACTTTC.